The 2 T cell receptor beta chains presented below share a single source sample, sequenced in a study of human T cells and chemical hapten exposure. Time point here: patch test 1, 2 weeks after DPC sensitization. Treatment defined: therapeutic diphenylcyclopropenone sensitization with weekly scalp DPC. TCRdb passed the RACE reads through MiXCR, listing each CDR3 protein once. The sample records around 120,000 distinct CDR3 sequences, around 13% being singletons. The sequenced sample was whole blood, obtained in connection with sensitization to the hapten diphenylcyclopropenone (DPC). Every receptor here comes from a man aged 18 to 35 with alopecia areata. Some clones in this sample may be carry-over from other donors' samples.

CDR3 region: CASTDTSEETQYF. In DNA form, the CDR3 reads TGTGCCAGCACCGACACTTCCGAAGAGACCCAGTACTTC. The V gene is TRBV6-2 or TRBV6-3, the J gene TRBJ2-5; D not resolved. Trimming shortened V by 7 bases and J by 3 bases, and 12 bases separated the two germline ends. The CDR3 length is 13 residues. CDR1 is MNHEY and CDR2 is SVGEGT in the germline V gene.

The CDR3, as DNA: TGCAGCGTTGAAGGACACCTGAGCTCTGGGGCCAACGTCCTGACTTTC. Amino acids: CSVEGHLSSGANVLTF. The rearrangement joins TRBV29-1 to TRBJ2-6; D is unclear. The CDR3 spans 16 residues. CDR1 and CDR2 from the germline V gene are SQVTM and ANQGSEA. V dropped 1 base and J dropped 0 bases, with 10 bases sitting between them. Together with reference TRBV29-1 and TRBJ2-6, the CDR3 gives the full variable domain: SAVISQKPSRDICQRGTSLTIQCQVDSQVTMMFWYRQQPGQSLTLIATANQGSEATYESGFVIDKFPISRPNLTFSTLTVSNMSPEDSSIYLCSVEGHLSSGANVLTFGAGSRLTVL.